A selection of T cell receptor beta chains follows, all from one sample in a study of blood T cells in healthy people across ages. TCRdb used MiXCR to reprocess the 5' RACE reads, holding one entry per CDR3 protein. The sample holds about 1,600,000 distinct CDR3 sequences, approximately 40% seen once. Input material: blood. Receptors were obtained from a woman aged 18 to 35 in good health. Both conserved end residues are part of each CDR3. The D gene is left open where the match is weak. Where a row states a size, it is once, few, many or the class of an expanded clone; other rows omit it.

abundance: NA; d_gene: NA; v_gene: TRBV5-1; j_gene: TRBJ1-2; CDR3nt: TGCGCCAGCAGCCCCGGCGGGATTATTTTGTATGGCTACACCTTC; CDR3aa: CASSPGGIILYGYTF
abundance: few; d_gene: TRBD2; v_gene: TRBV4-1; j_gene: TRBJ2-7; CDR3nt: TGCGCCAGCAGCCAAGATCTTCTAGCGGGGGGGCGGTACTTC; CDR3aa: CASSQDLLAGGRYF
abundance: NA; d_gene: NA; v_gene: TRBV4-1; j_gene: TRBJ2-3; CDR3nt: TGCGCCAGCAGCCTCCCGGGACTCCTGGATACGCAGTATTTT; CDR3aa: CASSLPGLLDTQYF
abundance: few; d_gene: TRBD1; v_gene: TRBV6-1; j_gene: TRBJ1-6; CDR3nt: TGTGCCAGCAGTGAACAGGGACAGCTTAATTCACCCCTCCACTTT; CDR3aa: CASSEQGQLNSPLHF
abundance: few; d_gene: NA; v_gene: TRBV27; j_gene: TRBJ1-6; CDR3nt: TGTGCCAGCATGCCGGGACAAGATAATTCACCCCTCCACTTT; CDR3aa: CASMPGQDNSPLHF
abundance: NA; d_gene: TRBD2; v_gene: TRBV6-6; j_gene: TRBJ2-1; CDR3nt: TGTGCCAGCAGTCCCCCTCTAGCGGGAGAGGGTGAGCAGTTCTTC; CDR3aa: CASSPPLAGEGEQFF
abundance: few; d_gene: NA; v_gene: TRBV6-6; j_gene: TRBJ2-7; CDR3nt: TGTGCCAGCAGTCACCCCGGCAGGGGGGAATACGAGCAGTACTTC; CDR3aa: CASSHPGRGEYEQYF
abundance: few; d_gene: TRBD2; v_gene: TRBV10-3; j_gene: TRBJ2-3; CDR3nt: TGTGCCATCAGTGCACTAGCGGGGGTTCAGTCCGATACGCAGTATTTT; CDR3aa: CAISALAGVQSDTQYF
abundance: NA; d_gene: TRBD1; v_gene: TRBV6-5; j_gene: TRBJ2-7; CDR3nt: TGTGCCAGCAGTTACTCGACAGGGGTAGGCTCCTACGAGCAGTACTTC; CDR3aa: CASSYSTGVGSYEQYF
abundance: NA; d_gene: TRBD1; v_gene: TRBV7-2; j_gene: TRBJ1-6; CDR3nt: TGTGCCAGCAGCCGAAGTTTGGGACAGGGACCCTCACCCCTCCACTTT; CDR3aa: CASSRSLGQGPSPLHF
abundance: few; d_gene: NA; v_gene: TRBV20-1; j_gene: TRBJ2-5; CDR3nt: TGCAGTGCTGGGGGGCCAGGTCGTTGGTCCGAGACCCAGTACTTC; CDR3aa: CSAGGPGRWSETQYF
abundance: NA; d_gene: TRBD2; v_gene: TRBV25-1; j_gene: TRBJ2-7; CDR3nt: TGTGCCGGCAGTGAATATGGGGGGGTCTACGAGCAGTACTTC; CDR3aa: CAGSEYGGVYEQYF
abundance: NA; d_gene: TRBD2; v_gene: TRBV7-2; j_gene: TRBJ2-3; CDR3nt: TGTGCCAGCAGCTCGTTACTAGCGGGGGGGCCTCGTAGCACAGATACGCAGTATTTT; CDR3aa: CASSSLLAGGPRSTDTQYF
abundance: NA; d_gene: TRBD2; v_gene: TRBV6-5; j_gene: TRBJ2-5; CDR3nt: TGTGCCAGCAGTTCCCCGGCCGGGACTAGCGGGCACCCAATATCAGAGACCCAGTACTTC; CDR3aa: CASSSPAGTSGHPISETQYF
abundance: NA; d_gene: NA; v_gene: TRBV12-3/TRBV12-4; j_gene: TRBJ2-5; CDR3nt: TGTGCCAGCACCTTTACGGCGGGGACAAGCCAAGAGACCCAGTACTTC; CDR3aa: CASTFTAGTSQETQYF
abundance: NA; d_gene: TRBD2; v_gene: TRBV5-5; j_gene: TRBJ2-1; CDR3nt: TGTGCCAGCAGCTTGAAACTAGCGGGAGGGGGCGAGCAGTTCTTC; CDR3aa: CASSLKLAGGGEQFF
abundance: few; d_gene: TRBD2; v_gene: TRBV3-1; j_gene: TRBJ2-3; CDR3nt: TGTGCCAGCAGCCGGGCGACTAGCACCACAGATACGCAGTATTTT; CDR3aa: CASSRATSTTDTQYF
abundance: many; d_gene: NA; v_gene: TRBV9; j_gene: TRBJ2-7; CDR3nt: TGTGCCAGCAGCGTAGGGAGTAATTACGAGCAGTACTTC; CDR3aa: CASSVGSNYEQYF
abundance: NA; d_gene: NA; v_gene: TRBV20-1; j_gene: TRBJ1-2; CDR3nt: TGCAGAGCTGTAGCGGCGGACCGCTATGGCTACACCTTC; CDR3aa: CRAVAADRYGYTF
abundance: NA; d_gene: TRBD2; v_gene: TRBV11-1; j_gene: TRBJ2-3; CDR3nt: TGTGCCAGCAGCCCGCGCCGACTAGCCAGTGCAGATACGCAGTATTTT; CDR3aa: CASSPRRLASADTQYF
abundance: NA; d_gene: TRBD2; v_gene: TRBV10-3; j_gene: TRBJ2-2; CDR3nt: TGTGCCACCGCTGGACTAGCGGGAGATTCCGGGGAGCTGTTTTTT; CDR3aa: CATAGLAGDSGELFF
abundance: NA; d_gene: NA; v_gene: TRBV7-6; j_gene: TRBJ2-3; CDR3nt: TGTGCCAGCAGCTTAAGTCAGCCCGGGGATACGCAGTATTTT; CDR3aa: CASSLSQPGDTQYF
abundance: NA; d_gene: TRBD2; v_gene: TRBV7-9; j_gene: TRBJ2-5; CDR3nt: TGTGCCGGCAGCGGGAGTGATGAGCAGTACTTC; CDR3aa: CAGSGSDEQYF
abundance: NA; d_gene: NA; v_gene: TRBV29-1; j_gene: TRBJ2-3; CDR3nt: TGCAGCGTTCTCCCGGGACACCCTCCACCCACACCTACAGATACGCAGTATTTT; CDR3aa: CSVLPGHPPPTPTDTQYF
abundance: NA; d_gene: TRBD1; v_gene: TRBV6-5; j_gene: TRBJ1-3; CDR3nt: TGTGCCAGCAGTTACGCCGGGACAGGGACTGGAAACACCATATATTTT; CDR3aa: CASSYAGTGTGNTIYF
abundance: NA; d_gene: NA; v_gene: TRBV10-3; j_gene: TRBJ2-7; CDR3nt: TGTGCCATCCGGTCCGGGCTCCAGGACGAGCAGTACTTC; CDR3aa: CAIRSGLQDEQYF
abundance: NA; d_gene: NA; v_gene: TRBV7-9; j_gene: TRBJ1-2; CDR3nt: TGTGCCAGCAGCCACGTGGGGGGGAGAGACTATGGCTGCACCTTC; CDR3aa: CASSHVGGRDYGCTF
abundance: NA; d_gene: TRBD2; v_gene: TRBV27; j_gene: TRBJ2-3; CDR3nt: TGTGCCAGCAGTTTATCAACGGGGAGGGTCACAGATACGCAGTATTTT; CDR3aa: CASSLSTGRVTDTQYF
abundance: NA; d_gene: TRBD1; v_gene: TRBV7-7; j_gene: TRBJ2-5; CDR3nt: TGTGCCAGCACCACCGGGGGGACAGGGAAAGAGACCCAGTACTTC; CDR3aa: CASTTGGTGKETQYF
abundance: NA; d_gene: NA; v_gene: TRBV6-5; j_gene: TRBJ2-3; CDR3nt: TGTGCCAGCACTTCCGGAGGGGCCGTCTATATGTCTAGCACAGATACGCAGTATTTT; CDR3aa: CASTSGGAVYMSSTDTQYF
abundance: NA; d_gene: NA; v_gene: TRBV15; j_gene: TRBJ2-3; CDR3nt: TGTGCCACCAACCCCCTCTCTTTGCCCCCGACCTTTACAGATACGCAGTATTTT; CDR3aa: CATNPLSLPPTFTDTQYF
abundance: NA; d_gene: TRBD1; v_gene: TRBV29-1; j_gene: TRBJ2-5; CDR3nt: TGCAGCGCCGGGACAGACCGTATAGGTTCGTACTTC; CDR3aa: CSAGTDRIGSYF
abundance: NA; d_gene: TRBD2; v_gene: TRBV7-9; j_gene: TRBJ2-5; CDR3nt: TGTGCCAGCAGCGGGGGTCCTGGGGGGACTAGCAACAATGAGCAGTACTTC; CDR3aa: CASSGGPGGTSNNEQYF
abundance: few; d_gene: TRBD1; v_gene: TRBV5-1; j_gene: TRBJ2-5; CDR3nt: TGCGCCAGCAGCACAACAGGGGAGCAAGAGACCCAGTACTTC; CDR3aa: CASSTTGEQETQYF
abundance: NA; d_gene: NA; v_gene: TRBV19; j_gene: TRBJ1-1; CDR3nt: TGTGCCAGTAGTATGGGCAGAGAGAACACTGAAGCTTTCTTT; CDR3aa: CASSMGRENTEAFF
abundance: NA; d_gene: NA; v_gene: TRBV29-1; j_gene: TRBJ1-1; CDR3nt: TGCAGCGTTGTTCAGGGCCCGAACACTGAAGCTTTCTTT; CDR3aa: CSVVQGPNTEAFF
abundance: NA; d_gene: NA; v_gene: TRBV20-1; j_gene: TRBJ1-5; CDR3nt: TGCAGTGCTAGAGCTCCGGGACATAGCAATCAGCCCCAGCATTTT; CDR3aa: CSARAPGHSNQPQHF
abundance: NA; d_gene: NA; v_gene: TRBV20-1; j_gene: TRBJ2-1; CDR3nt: TGCAGTGCTAAAAGCGCGACCTCCTGCAATGAGCAGTTCTTC; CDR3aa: CSAKSATSCNEQFF
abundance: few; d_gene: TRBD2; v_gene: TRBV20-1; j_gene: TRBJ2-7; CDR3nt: TGCAGTGCCCAGTCCGCTAGCGGGGGAGCCTACGAGCAGTACTTC; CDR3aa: CSAQSASGGAYEQYF
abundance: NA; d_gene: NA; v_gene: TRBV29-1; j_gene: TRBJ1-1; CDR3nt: TGCAGCGTTAAAACTCTGCTTGGTTTGAACACTGAAGCTTTCTTT; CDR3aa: CSVKTLLGLNTEAFF
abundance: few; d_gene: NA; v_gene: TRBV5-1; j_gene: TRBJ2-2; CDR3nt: TGCGCCAGCATGACCGGGAAGAACCCCGGGGAGCTGTTTTTT; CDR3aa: CASMTGKNPGELFF
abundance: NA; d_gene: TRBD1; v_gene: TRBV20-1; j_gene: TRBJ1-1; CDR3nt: TGCAGTGCTCCCCGGACAGGGATAACTGAAGCTTTCTTT; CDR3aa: CSAPRTGITEAFF